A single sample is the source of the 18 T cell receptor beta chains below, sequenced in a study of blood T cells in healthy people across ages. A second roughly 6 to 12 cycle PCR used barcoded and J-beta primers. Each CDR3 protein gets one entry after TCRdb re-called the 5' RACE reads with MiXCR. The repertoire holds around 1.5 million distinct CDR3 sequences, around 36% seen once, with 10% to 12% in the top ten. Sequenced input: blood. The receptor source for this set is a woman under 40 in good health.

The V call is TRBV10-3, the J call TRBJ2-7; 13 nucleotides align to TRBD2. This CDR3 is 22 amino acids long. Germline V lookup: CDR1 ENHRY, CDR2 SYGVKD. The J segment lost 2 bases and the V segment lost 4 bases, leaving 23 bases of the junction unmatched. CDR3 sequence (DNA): TGTGCCATCAGTGGGGGACTAGCGGGAAACACAGAAGGGAGGAGGAGGGCCTACGAGCAGTACTTC. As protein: CAISGGLAGNTEGRRRAYEQYF.

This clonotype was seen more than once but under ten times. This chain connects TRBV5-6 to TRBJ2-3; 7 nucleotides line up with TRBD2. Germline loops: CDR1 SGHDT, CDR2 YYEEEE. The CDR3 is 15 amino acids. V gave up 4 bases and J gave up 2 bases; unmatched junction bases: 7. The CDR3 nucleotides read TGTGCCAGCAGCCCGTGGGGAGGGCTCACAGATACGCAGTATTTT. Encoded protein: CASSPWGGLTDTQYF.

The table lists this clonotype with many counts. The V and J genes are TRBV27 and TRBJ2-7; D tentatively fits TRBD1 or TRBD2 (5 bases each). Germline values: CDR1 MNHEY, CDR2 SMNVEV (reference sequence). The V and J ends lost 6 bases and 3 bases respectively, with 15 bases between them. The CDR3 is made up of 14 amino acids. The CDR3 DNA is TGTGCCAGCAGCCCAACCGGGACCTACTACGAGCAGTACTTC. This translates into CASSPTGTYYEQYF.

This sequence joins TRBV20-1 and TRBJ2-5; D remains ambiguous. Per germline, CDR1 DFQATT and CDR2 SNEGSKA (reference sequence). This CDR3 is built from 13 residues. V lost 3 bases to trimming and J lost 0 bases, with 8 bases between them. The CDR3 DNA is TGCAGTGCTAGGATAGACTACCAAGAGACCCAGTACTTC. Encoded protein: CSARIDYQETQYF.

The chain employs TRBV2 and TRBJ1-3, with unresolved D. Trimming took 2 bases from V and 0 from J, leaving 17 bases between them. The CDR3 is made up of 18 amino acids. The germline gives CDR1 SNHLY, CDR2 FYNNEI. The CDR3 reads CASSERGPGPHSGNTIYF. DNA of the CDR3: TGTGCCAGCAGTGAAAGAGGCCCGGGCCCTCACTCTGGAAACACCATATATTTT. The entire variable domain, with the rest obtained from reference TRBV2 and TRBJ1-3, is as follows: EPEVTQTPSHQVTQMGQEVILRCVPISNHLYFYWYRQILGQKVEFLVSFYNNEISEKSEIFDDQFSVERPDGSNFTLKIRSTKLEDSAMYFCASSERGPGPHSGNTIYFGEGSWLTVV.

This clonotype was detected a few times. CDR3 sequence reads: CSVLSGSGELFF. CDR3 nucleotides: TGCAGCGTTTTATCGGGGTCCGGGGAGCTGTTTTTT. The rearrangement links TRBV29-1 to TRBJ2-2; D may be TRBD2 (5 bases). This CDR3 has 12 amino acids. From germline, CDR1 is SQVTM and CDR2 ANQGSEA. Trimming stripped 5 bases from V and 6 bases from J, with 10 bases between.

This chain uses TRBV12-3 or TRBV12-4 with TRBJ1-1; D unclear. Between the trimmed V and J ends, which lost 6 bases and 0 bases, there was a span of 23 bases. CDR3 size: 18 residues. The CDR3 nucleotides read TGTGCCAGCAGCCCTCGCAGTGCGACGGCTCGGTTGAACACTGAAGCTTTCTTT. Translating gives CASSPRSATARLNTEAFF.

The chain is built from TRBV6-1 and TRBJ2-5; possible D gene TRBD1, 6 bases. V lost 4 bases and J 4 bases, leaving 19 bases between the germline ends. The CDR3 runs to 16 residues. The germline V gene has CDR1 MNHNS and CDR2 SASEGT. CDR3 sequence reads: CASSVNGGQIIETQYF. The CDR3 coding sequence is TGTGCCAGCAGTGTCAATGGGGGACAAATTATAGAGACCCAGTACTTC.

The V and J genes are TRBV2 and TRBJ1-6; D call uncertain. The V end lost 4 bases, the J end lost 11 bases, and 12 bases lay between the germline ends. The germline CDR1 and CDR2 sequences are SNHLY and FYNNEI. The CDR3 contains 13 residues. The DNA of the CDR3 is TGTGCCAGCAGTGGGTCAGTTCGGACACCCCTCCACTTT. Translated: CASSGSVRTPLHF.

The CDR3 here is CATSSTDSRNEQFF. The CDR3 bases are TGTGCCACCAGCTCGACGGACAGCCGCAATGAGCAGTTCTTC. The J gene is TRBJ2-1, the V gene TRBV15, with TRBD1 as a possible D gene (6 bases). CDR3 length: 14 amino acids. The germline gives CDR1 LNHNV, CDR2 YYDKDF (reference sequence). The germline V and J ends were trimmed by 5 bases and 6 bases, with 14 bases remaining between them.

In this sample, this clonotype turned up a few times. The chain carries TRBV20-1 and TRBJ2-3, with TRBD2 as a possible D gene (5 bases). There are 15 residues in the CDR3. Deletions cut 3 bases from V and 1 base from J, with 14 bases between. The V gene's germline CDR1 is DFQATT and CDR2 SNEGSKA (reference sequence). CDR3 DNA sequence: TGCAGTGCTAGCAGACCACTAGGACGCACAGATACGCAGTATTTT. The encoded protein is CSASRPLGRTDTQYF.

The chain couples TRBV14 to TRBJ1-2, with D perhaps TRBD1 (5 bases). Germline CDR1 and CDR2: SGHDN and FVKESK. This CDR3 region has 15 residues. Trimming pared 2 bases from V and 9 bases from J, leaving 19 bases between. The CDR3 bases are TGTGCCAGCAGCCAAACGACCGGGACCACTATCAGCTACACCTTC. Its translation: CASSQTTGTTISYTF.

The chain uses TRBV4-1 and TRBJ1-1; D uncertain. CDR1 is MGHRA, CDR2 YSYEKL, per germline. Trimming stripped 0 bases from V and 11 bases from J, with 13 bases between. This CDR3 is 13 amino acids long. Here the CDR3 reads CASSQDWSVGAFF. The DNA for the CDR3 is TGCGCCAGCAGCCAAGATTGGTCGGTCGGGGCTTTCTTT.

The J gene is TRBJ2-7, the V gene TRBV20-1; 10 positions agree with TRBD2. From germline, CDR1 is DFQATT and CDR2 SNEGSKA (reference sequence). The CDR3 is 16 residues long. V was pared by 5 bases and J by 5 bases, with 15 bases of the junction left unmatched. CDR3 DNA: TGCAGTGCTCCCCGTTCCAGGGCTAGCGGGAGCCACGAGCAGTACTTC. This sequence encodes CSAPRSRASGSHEQYF.

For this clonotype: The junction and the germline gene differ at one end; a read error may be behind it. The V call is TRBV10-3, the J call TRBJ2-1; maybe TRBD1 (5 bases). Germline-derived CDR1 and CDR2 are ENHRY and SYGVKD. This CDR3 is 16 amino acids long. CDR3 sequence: CTISEKGLSSYNEQFF. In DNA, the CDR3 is TGTACCATCAGTGAGAAGGGGCTCAGCTCCTACAATGAGCAGTTCTTC.

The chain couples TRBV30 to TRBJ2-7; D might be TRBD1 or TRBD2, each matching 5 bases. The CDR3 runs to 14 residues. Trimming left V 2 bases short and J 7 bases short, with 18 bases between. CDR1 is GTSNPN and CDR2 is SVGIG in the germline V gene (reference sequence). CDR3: CAWSLGPPTGEQYF. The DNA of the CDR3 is TGTGCCTGGAGTTTGGGGCCCCCTACGGGGGAGCAGTACTTC.

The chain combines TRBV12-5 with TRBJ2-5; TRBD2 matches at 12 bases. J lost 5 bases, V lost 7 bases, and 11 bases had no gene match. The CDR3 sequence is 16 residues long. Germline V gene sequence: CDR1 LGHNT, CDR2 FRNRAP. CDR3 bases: TGTGCTAGTGCCCTCTCCGGACTAGCGGGGAAGGAGACCCAGTACTTC. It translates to CASALSGLAGKETQYF.

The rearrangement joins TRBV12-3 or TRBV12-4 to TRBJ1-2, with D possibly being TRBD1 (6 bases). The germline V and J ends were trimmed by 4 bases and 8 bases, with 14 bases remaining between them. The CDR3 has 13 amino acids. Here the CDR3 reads CASSSVPGAGYTF. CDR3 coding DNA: TGTGCCAGCAGTTCGGTTCCAGGGGCCGGCTACACCTTC.